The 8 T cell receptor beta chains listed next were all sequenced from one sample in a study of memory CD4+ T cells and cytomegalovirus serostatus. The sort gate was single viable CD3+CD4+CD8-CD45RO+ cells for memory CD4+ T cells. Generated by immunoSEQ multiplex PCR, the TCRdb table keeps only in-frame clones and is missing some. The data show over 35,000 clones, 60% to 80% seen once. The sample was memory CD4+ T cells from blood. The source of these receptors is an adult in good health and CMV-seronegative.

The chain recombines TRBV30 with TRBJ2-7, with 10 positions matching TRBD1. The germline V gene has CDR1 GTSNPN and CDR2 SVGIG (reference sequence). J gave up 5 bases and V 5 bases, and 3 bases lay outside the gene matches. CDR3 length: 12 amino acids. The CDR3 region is CAWGQGVDEQYF. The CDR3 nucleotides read TGTGCCTGGGGACAGGGGGTTGACGAGCAGTACTTC. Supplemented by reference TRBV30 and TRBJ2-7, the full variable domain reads SQTIHQWPATLVQPVGSPLSLECTVEGTSNPNLYWYRQAAGRGLQLLFYSVGIGQISSEVPQNLSASRPQDRQFILSSKKLLLSDSGFYLCAWGQGVDEQYFGPGTRLTVT.

The CDR3 DNA reads as TGCGCCAGCAGCCAACAACGGGACTCTGGAAACACCATATATTTT. Residues: CASSQQRDSGNTIYF. The chain recombines TRBV4-1 with TRBJ1-3; D is undetermined. CDR1 and CDR2 from the germline V gene are MGHRA and YSYEKL. CDR3 length equals 15 residues. V dropped 2 bases and J dropped 0 bases, with 8 bases sitting between them.

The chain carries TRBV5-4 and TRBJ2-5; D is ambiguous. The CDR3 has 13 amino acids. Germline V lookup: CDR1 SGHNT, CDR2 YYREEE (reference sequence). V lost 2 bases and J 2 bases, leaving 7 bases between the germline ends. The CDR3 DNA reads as TGTGCCAGCAGCTTTCTGAGTCAAGAGACCCAGTACTTC. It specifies CASSFLSQETQYF.

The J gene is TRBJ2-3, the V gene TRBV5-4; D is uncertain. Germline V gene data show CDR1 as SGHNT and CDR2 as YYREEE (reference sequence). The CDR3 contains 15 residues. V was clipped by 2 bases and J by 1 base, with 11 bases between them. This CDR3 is CASSFGQARTDTQYF. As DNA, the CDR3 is TGTGCCAGCAGCTTTGGGCAAGCCCGCACAGATACGCAGTATTTT.

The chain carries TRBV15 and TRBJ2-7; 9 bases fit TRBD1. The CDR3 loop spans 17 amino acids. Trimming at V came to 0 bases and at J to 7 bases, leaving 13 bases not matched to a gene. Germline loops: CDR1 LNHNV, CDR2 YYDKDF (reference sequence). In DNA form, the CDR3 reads TGTGCCACCAGCAGAGACCGTGGGACAGGGATTAGGTGGGAGCAGTACTTC. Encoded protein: CATSRDRGTGIRWEQYF.

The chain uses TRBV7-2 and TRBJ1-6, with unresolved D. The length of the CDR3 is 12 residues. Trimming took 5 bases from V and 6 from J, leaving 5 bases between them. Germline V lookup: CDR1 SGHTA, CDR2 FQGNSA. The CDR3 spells CASSAINSPLHF. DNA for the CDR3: TGTGCCAGCAGCGCGATTAATTCACCCCTCCACTTT.

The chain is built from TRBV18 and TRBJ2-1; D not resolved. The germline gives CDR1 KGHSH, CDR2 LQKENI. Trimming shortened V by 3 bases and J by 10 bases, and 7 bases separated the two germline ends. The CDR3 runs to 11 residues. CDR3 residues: CASSPRREQFF. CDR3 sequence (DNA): TGTGCCAGCTCACCGCGGCGGGAGCAGTTCTTC.

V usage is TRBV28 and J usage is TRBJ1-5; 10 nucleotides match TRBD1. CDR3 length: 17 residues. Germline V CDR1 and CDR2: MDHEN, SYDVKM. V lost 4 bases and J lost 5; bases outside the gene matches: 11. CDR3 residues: CASSSNSWTGGDQPQHF. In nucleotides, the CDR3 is TGTGCCAGCAGTTCAAACTCCTGGACAGGGGGGGATCAGCCCCAGCATTTT.